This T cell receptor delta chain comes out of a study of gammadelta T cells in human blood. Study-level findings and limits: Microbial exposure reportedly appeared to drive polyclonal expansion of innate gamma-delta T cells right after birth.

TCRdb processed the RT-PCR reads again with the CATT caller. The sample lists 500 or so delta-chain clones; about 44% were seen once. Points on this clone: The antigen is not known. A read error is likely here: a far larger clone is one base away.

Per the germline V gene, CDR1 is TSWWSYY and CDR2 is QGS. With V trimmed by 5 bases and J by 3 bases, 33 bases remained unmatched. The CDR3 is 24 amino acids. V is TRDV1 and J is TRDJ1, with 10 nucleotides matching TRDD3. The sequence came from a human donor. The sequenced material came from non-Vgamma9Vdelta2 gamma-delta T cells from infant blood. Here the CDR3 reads CALGPNLALVVNWGIGLYADKLIF. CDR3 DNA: TGTGCTCTTGGGCCCAATCTGGCCCTAGTTGTTAACTGGGGGATTGGCCTCTACGCCGATAAACTCATCTTT.